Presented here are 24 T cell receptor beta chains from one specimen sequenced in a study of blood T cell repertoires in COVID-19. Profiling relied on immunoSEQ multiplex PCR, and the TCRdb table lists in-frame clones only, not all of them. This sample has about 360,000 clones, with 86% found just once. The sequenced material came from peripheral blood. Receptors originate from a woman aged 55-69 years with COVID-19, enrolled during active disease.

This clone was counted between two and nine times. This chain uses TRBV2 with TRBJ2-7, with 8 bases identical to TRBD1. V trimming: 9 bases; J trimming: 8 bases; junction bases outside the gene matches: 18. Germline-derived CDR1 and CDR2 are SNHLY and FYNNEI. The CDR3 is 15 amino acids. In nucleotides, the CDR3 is TGTGCCAGTAAAAGACCGACAGGGGTGAATTACCAGCAGTACTTC. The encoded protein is CASKRPTGVNYQQYF.

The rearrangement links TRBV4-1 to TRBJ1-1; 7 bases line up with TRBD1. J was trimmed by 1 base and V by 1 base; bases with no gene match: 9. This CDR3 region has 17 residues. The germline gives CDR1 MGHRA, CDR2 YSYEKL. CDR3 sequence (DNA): TGCGCCAGCAGCCAAGTTCTAGGGGGACAGCAGAACACTGAAGCTTTCTTT. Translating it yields CASSQVLGGQQNTEAFF.

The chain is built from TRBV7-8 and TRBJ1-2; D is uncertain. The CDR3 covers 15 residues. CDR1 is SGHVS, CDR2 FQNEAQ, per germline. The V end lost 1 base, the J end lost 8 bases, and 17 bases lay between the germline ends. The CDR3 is CASSLVDSSWRGYTF. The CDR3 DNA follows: TGTGCCAGCAGCTTAGTGGACTCTTCCTGGAGGGGCTACACCTTC.

This chain's CDR3 is CASSHRVRPKRAFF. The CDR3 DNA reads as TGTGCCAGCAGCCACAGGGTAAGACCTAAAAGAGCTTTCTTT. This chain links TRBV3-1 (or the pseudogene TRBV3-2) with TRBJ1-1; D is perhaps TRBD1 (5 bases). Trimming left V 3 bases short and J 10 bases short, with 18 bases between. The length of the CDR3 is 14 residues. CDR1 is LGHDT and CDR2 is YNNKEL in the germline V gene (reference sequence).

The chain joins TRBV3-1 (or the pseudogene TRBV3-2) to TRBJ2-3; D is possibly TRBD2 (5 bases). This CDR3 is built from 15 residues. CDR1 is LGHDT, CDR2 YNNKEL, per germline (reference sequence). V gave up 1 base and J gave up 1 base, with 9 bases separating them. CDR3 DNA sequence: TGTGCCAGCAGCCAAGTTCGTAGCGGCACAGATACGCAGTATTTT. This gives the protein CASSQVRSGTDTQYF.

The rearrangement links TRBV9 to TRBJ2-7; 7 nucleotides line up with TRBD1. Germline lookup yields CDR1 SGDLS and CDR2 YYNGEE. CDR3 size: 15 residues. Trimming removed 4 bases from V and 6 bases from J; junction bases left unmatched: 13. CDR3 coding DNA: TGTGCCAGCAGCTCCAGGACAGGCCTATCTACCGAGCAGTACTTC. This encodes CASSSRTGLSTEQYF.

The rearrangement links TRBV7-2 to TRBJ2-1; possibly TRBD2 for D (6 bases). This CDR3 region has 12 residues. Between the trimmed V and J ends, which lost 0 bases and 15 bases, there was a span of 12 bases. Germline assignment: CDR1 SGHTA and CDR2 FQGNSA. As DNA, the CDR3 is TGTGCCAGCAGCTTAGCTGTCGGGGGTTTGTTCTTC. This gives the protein CASSLAVGGLFF.

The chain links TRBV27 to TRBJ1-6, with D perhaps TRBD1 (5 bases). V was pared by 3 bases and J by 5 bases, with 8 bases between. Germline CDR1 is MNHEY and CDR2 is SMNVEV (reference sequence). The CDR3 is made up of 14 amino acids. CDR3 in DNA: TGTGCCAGCAGTTTTGGGGGGGATAATTCACCCCTCCACTTT. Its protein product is CASSFGGDNSPLHF.

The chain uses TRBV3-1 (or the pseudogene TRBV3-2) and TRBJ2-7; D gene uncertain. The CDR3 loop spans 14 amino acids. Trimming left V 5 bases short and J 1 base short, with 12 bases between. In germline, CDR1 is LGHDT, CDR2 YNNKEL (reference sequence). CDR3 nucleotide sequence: TGTGCCAGCAGCTCCATCCTAACTTCCTACGAGCAGTACTTC. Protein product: CASSSILTSYEQYF.

The chain's CDR3 is CASSLPGTGGYEQYF. The CDR3 region has the DNA TGTGCCAGCTCACTTCCCGGGACAGGGGGCTACGAGCAGTACTTC. The chain couples TRBV18 to TRBJ2-7; TRBD1 aligns across 11 bases. CDR1 and CDR2 (germline): KGHSH, LQKENI. The CDR3 runs to 15 residues. The J segment lost 3 bases and the V segment lost 4 bases, leaving 5 bases of the junction unmatched. The variable domain in full, with the rest retrieved from reference TRBV18 and TRBJ2-7, is NAGVMQNPRHLVRRRGQEARLRCSPMKGHSHVYWYRQLPEEGLKFMVYLQKENIIDESGMPKERFSAEFPKEGPSILRIQQVVRGDSAAYFCASSLPGTGGYEQYFGPGTRLTVT.

CDR3 sequence (DNA): TGTGCCAGCAGCTTGGTAAGGGAGATGAACACTGAAGCTTTCTTT. Amino acid sequence: CASSLVREMNTEAFF. The chain carries TRBV5-4 and TRBJ1-1; D is uncertain. Between the trimmed V and J ends, which lost 0 bases and 0 bases, there was a span of 9 bases. Germline V lookup: CDR1 SGHNT, CDR2 YYREEE (reference sequence). The CDR3 loop spans 15 amino acids.

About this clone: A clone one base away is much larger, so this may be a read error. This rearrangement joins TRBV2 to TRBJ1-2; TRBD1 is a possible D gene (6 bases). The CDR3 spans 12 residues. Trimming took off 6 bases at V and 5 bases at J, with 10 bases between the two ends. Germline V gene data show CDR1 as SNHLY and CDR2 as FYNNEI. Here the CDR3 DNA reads TGTGCCAGCAGGGGAACAGGGTATGGCTACACCTTC. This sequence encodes CASRGTGYGYTF. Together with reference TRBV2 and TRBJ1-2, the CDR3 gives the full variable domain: EPEVTQTPSHQVTQMGQEVILRCVPISNHLYFYWYRQILGQKVEFLVSFYNNEISEKSEIFDDQFSVERPDGSNFTLKIRSTKLEDSAMYFCASRGTGYGYTFGSGTRLTVV.

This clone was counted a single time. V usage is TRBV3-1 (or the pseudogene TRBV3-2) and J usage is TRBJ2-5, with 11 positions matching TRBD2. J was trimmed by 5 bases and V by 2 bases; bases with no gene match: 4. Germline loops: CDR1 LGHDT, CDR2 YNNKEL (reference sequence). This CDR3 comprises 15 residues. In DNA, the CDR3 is TGTGCCAGCAGCCAACGCTGGACTAGCGGGGAGACCCAGTACTTC. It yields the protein CASSQRWTSGETQYF.

The chain's CDR3 is CASSQVAGGRSYNEQFF. CDR3 nucleotide sequence: TGTGCCAGCAGCCAAGTAGCGGGGGGAAGATCCTACAATGAGCAGTTCTTC. V and J are TRBV4-2 and TRBJ2-1; 10 nucleotides align to TRBD2. The CDR3 is 17 amino acids. Unmatched junction bases numbered 4, after V lost 1 base and J lost 1 base. Germline loops: CDR1 LGHNA, CDR2 YNFKEQ.

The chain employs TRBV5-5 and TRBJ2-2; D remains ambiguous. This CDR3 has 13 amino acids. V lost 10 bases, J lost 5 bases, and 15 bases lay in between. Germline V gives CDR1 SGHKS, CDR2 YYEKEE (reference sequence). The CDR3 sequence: CASSYPGTGELFF. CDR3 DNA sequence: TGTGCCTCATCCTATCCGGGTACCGGGGAGCTGTTTTTT. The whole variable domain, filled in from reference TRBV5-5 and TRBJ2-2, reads DAGVTQSPTHLIKTRGQQVTLRCSPISGHKSVSWYQQVLGQGPQFIFQYYEKEERGRGNFPDRFSARQFPNYSSELNVNALLLGDSALYLCASSYPGTGELFFGEGSRLTVL.

The CDR3 loop reads CASSPNAFGPPQGGYTF. For the CDR3, the DNA is TGCGCCAGCAGCCCTAATGCCTTCGGGCCACCCCAGGGTGGCTACACCTTC. The chain links TRBV4-3 to TRBJ1-2, with D possibly TRBD1 on 5 matching bases. The CDR3 length is 17 residues. Germline assignment: CDR1 LGHNA and CDR2 YSLEER. The ends were cut back, 4 bases at V and 7 bases at J, with 25 bases in the middle.

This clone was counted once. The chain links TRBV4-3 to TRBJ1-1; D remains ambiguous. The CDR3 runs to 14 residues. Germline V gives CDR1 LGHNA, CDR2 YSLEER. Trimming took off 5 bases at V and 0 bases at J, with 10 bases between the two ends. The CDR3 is CASSKVAVNTEAFF. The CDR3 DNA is TGCGCCAGCAGCAAAGTGGCAGTGAACACTGAAGCTTTCTTT.

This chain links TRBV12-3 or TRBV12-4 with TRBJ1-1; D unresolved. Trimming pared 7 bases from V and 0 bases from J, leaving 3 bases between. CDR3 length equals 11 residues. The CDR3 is CASTLNTEAFF. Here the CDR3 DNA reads TGTGCCAGCACTTTGAACACTGAAGCTTTCTTT.

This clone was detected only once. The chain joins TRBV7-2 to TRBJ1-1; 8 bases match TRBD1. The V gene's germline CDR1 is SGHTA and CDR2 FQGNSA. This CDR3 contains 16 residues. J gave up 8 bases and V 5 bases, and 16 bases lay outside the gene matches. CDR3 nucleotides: TGTGCCAGCAGCCCCCGGGGTAGCGGACAGGGCCGCGAAGCTTTCTTT. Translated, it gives CASSPRGSGQGREAFF.

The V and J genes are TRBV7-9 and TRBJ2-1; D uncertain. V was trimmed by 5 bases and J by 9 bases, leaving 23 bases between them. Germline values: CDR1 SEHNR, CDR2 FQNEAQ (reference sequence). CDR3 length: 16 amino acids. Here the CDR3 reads CASSPRRFSRWSEQFF. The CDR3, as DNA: TGTGCCAGCAGCCCGAGGAGATTTAGTAGGTGGAGTGAGCAGTTCTTC.

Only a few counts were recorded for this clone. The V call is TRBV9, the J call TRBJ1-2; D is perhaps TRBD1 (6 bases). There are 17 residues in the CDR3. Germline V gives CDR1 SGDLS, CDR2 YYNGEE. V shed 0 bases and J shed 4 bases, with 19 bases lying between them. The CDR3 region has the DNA TGTGCCAGCAGCGTAGATTGGGCAGGGGCCCTCACCTATGGCTACACCTTC. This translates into CASSVDWAGALTYGYTF.

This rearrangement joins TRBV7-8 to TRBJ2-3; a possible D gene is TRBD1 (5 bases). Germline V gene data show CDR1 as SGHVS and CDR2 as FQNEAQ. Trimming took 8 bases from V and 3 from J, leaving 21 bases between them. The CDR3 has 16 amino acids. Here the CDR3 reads CASRLSRVSKTDTQYF. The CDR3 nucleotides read TGTGCCAGCCGCCTGAGCAGGGTGTCCAAAACAGATACGCAGTATTTT. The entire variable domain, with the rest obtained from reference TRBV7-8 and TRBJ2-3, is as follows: GAGVSQSPRYKVAKRGQDVALRCDPISGHVSLFWYQQALGQGPEFLTYFQNEAQLDKSGLPSDRFFAERPEGSVSTLKIQRTQQEDSAVYLCASRLSRVSKTDTQYFGPGTRLTVL.

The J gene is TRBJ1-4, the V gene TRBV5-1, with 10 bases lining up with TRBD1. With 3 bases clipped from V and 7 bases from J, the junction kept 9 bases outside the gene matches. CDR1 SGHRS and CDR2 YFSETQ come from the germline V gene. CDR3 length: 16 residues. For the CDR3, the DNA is TGCGCCAGCAGCTCCGGGACAGGGGTTGGAAGTGAAAAACTGTTTTTT. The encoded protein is CASSSGTGVGSEKLFF.

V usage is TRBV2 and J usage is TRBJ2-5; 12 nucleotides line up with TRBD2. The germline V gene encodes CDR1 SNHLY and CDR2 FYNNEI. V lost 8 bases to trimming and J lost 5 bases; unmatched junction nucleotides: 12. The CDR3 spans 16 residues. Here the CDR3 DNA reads TGTGCCAGCCGACGGGGGACTAGCGGGCTGGGGGAGACCCAGTACTTC. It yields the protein CASRRGTSGLGETQYF. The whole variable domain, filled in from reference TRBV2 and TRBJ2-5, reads EPEVTQTPSHQVTQMGQEVILRCVPISNHLYFYWYRQILGQKVEFLVSFYNNEISEKSEIFDDQFSVERPDGSNFTLKIRSTKLEDSAMYFCASRRGTSGLGETQYFGPGTRLLVL.